Listed below are T cell receptor beta chains from one sample, sequenced in a study of neurological immune-mediated disorders. TCRdb reprocessed the 5' RACE reads via MiXCR and lists one record per CDR3 protein. The table includes tens of thousands of distinct CDR3 sequences, over 2% detected once. The sample was PBMCs. The source of these receptors is a man aged 50-60 years with multiple sclerosis. CDR3s include the opening cysteine and the closing phenylalanine or tryptophan. A D gene is named only where the DNA matches it firmly. Part of the rows lack a size; the others show once, few, many or a class for expanded clones.

d_gene: TRBD1; v_gene: TRBV6-5; abundance: many; j_gene: TRBJ1-2; CDR3aa: CASSYLGQGLEGYTF; CDR3nt: TGTGCCAGCAGTTACTTGGGACAGGGTTTAGAGGGCTACACCTTC
d_gene: TRBD2; v_gene: TRBV24-1; abundance: medium-sized; j_gene: TRBJ2-1; CDR3aa: CARRDSGDEQFF; CDR3nt: TGTGCCCGACGGGATAGCGGGGATGAGCAGTTCTTC
d_gene: TRBD1; v_gene: TRBV4-2; abundance: many; j_gene: TRBJ1-5; CDR3aa: CASSQDRTGNQPQHF; CDR3nt: TGTGCCAGCAGCCAAGATCGGACAGGGAATCAGCCCCAGCATTTT
d_gene: NA; v_gene: TRBV9; abundance: few; j_gene: TRBJ1-5; CDR3aa: CASSQTNSNQPQHF; CDR3nt: TGTGCCAGCAGCCAAACCAATAGCAATCAGCCCCAGCATTTT
d_gene: NA; v_gene: TRBV12-3/TRBV12-4; abundance: many; j_gene: TRBJ2-1; CDR3aa: CASSGGREQFF; CDR3nt: TGTGCCAGCAGTGGGGGGAGGGAGCAGTTCTTC
d_gene: TRBD1; v_gene: TRBV6-6; abundance: many; j_gene: TRBJ1-5; CDR3aa: CATQGAQNQPQHF; CDR3nt: TGTGCCACACAGGGGGCCCAAAATCAGCCCCAGCATTTT
d_gene: NA; v_gene: TRBV6-5; abundance: many; j_gene: TRBJ1-5; CDR3aa: CASRRGGHSNQPQNF; CDR3nt: TGTGCCAGCAGGCGCGGGGGGCATAGCAATCAGCCCCAGAATTTT
d_gene: NA; v_gene: TRBV9; abundance: many; j_gene: TRBJ1-1; CDR3aa: CASSVGLTNTEAFF; CDR3nt: TGTGCCAGCAGCGTGGGACTTACGAACACTGAAGCTTTCTTT
d_gene: TRBD1; v_gene: TRBV3-1; abundance: many; j_gene: TRBJ2-1; CDR3aa: CASSQSGRGNRDEQFF; CDR3nt: TGTGCCAGCAGCCAAAGCGGCAGGGGGAACAGGGATGAGCAGTTCTTC
d_gene: TRBD2; v_gene: TRBV7-3; abundance: many; j_gene: TRBJ2-3; CDR3aa: CASSLLISGKHTDTQYF; CDR3nt: TGTGCCAGCAGCTTATTAATTAGCGGGAAACACACAGATACGCAGTATTTT
d_gene: TRBD1; v_gene: TRBV7-9; abundance: many; j_gene: TRBJ2-5; CDR3aa: CASSRDRGALGETQYF; CDR3nt: TGTGCCAGCAGCCGGGACAGGGGGGCCCTGGGAGAGACCCAGTACTTC
d_gene: TRBD1; v_gene: TRBV20-1; abundance: many; j_gene: TRBJ1-1; CDR3aa: CSARAGGVTEAFF; CDR3nt: TGCAGTGCTAGAGCAGGGGGCGTGACTGAAGCTTTCTTT
d_gene: NA; v_gene: TRBV4-1; abundance: many; j_gene: TRBJ2-7; CDR3aa: CASSHQGMGSRTYEQYF; CDR3nt: TGCGCCAGCAGCCATCAAGGAATGGGGTCGAGAACCTACGAGCAGTACTTC
d_gene: TRBD1; v_gene: TRBV20-1; abundance: many; j_gene: TRBJ1-1; CDR3aa: CSARYRQGGEAFF; CDR3nt: TGCAGTGCTAGATACCGACAGGGTGGGGAAGCTTTCTTT
d_gene: NA; v_gene: TRBV9; abundance: many; j_gene: TRBJ1-6; CDR3aa: CASSPGDQGYSPLHF; CDR3nt: TGTGCCAGCAGCCCCGGGGATCAGGGTTATTCACCCCTCCACTTT
d_gene: TRBD1; v_gene: TRBV25-1; abundance: many; j_gene: TRBJ1-2; CDR3aa: CASSATGTVQGSTF; CDR3nt: TGTGCCAGCAGTGCTACCGGGACAGTTCAGGGTTCCACCTTC
d_gene: NA; v_gene: TRBV25-1; abundance: many; j_gene: TRBJ1-5; CDR3aa: CASSEGNQHF; CDR3nt: TGTGCCAGCAGTGAGGGAAACCAGCATTTT
d_gene: TRBD1; v_gene: TRBV5-1; abundance: many; j_gene: TRBJ2-7; CDR3aa: CASSSGTGDLSYEQYF; CDR3nt: TGCGCCAGCAGCTCCGGGACAGGGGACCTATCCTACGAGCAGTACTTC
d_gene: NA; v_gene: TRBV7-2; abundance: many; j_gene: TRBJ1-2; CDR3aa: CASSADGYGYTF; CDR3nt: TGTGCCAGCAGCGCAGATGGCTATGGCTACACCTTC
d_gene: NA; v_gene: TRBV18; abundance: NA; j_gene: TRBJ2-7; CDR3aa: CASSPLSEAEQYF; CDR3nt: TGTGCCAGCTCACCACTTAGTGAAGCCGAGCAGTACTTC
d_gene: TRBD1; v_gene: TRBV2; abundance: many; j_gene: TRBJ1-1; CDR3aa: CASAPQGAMGTEAFF; CDR3nt: TGTGCCAGCGCTCCTCAGGGGGCGATGGGAACTGAAGCTTTCTTT
d_gene: NA; v_gene: TRBV27; abundance: many; j_gene: TRBJ1-3; CDR3aa: CASSPQPGNTIYF; CDR3nt: TGTGCCAGCAGTCCCCAGCCTGGAAACACCATATATTTT
d_gene: TRBD1; v_gene: TRBV5-1; abundance: many; j_gene: TRBJ2-2; CDR3aa: CASSVGQGAAGELFF; CDR3nt: TGCGCCAGCAGCGTAGGACAGGGGGCGGCCGGGGAGCTGTTTTTT
d_gene: NA; v_gene: TRBV10-3; abundance: many; j_gene: TRBJ2-7; CDR3aa: CAIMPSEGPYEQYF; CDR3nt: TGTGCCATCATGCCCTCTGAGGGGCCCTACGAGCAGTACTTC
d_gene: NA; v_gene: TRBV5-1; abundance: many; j_gene: TRBJ2-1; CDR3aa: CASGTSKGGSYNEQFF; CDR3nt: TGCGCCAGCGGGACTTCCAAAGGGGGAAGTTACAATGAGCAGTTCTTC
d_gene: TRBD2; v_gene: TRBV7-3; abundance: many; j_gene: TRBJ2-7; CDR3aa: CASSRAGGYEQYF; CDR3nt: TGTGCCAGCAGCAGAGCGGGGGGCTACGAGCAGTACTTC
d_gene: NA; v_gene: TRBV20-1; abundance: few; j_gene: TRBJ1-6; CDR3aa: CSAGGGAADNSPLNF; CDR3nt: TGCAGTGCGGGAGGAGGGGCCGCTGATAATTCACCCCTCAACTTT
d_gene: TRBD2; v_gene: TRBV4-2; abundance: many; j_gene: TRBJ2-2; CDR3aa: CASSHGASGGAAGELFF; CDR3nt: TGTGCCAGCAGCCACGGGGCTAGCGGGGGGGCCGCCGGGGAGCTGTTTTTT
d_gene: NA; v_gene: TRBV20-1; abundance: many; j_gene: TRBJ1-2; CDR3aa: CSAREGPAYGYTF; CDR3nt: TGCAGTGCTAGAGAAGGTCCGGCCTATGGCTACACCTTC
d_gene: TRBD1; v_gene: TRBV5-6; abundance: many; j_gene: TRBJ2-2; CDR3aa: CASSLPLDRGQGGELFF; CDR3nt: TGTGCCAGCAGCTTGCCCCTGGACAGGGGGCAAGGCGGGGAGCTGTTTTTT
d_gene: TRBD1; v_gene: TRBV20-1; abundance: many; j_gene: TRBJ1-5; CDR3aa: CSAGHEQGSNQPQHF; CDR3nt: TGCAGTGCTGGACATGAACAGGGGAGCAATCAGCCCCAGCATTTT
d_gene: NA; v_gene: TRBV12-3/TRBV12-4; abundance: many; j_gene: TRBJ2-7; CDR3aa: CASSYIRGPYEQYF; CDR3nt: TGTGCCAGCAGTTATATCCGGGGACCCTACGAGCAGTACTTC
d_gene: NA; v_gene: TRBV5-1; abundance: many; j_gene: TRBJ1-1; CDR3aa: CASSSSPGATEAFF; CDR3nt: TGCGCCAGCAGCAGCTCACCGGGGGCCACTGAAGCTTTCTTT
d_gene: TRBD1; v_gene: TRBV5-1; abundance: many; j_gene: TRBJ2-2; CDR3aa: CASRGQVNTGELFF; CDR3nt: TGCGCCAGCAGAGGACAGGTTAACACCGGGGAGCTGTTTTTT
d_gene: TRBD2; v_gene: TRBV5-1; abundance: many; j_gene: TRBJ2-3; CDR3aa: CASSLVGGTRDTQYF; CDR3nt: TGCGCCAGCAGCTTGGTAGGGGGGACTAGGGATACGCAGTATTTT
d_gene: NA; v_gene: TRBV7-8; abundance: NA; j_gene: TRBJ2-1; CDR3aa: CASSHSPRVHEQFF; CDR3nt: TGTGCCAGCAGCCACTCCCCTAGGGTGCATGAGCAGTTCTTC
d_gene: NA; v_gene: TRBV5-6; abundance: many; j_gene: TRBJ2-2; CDR3aa: CASSLNPGLSTGELFF; CDR3nt: TGTGCCAGCAGCTTGAATCCTGGGCTGTCTACCGGGGAGCTGTTTTTT
d_gene: NA; v_gene: TRBV7-8; abundance: many; j_gene: TRBJ1-5; CDR3aa: CASSYLRAVNQPQHF; CDR3nt: TGTGCCAGCAGCTACCTCCGGGCCGTGAATCAGCCCCAGCATTTT
d_gene: NA; v_gene: TRBV6-5; abundance: many; j_gene: TRBJ2-3; CDR3aa: CASSGPGTDTQYF; CDR3nt: TGTGCCAGCAGTGGACCAGGCACAGATACGCAGTATTTT
d_gene: NA; v_gene: TRBV7-9; abundance: many; j_gene: TRBJ1-5; CDR3aa: CASSPGGLRNQPQHF; CDR3nt: TGTGCCAGCAGTCCCGGTGGGTTGCGAAATCAGCCCCAGCATTTT
d_gene: NA; v_gene: TRBV7-9; abundance: many; j_gene: TRBJ1-2; CDR3aa: CASSLVGHPGYTF; CDR3nt: TGTGCCAGCAGCTTAGTGGGACACCCAGGCTACACCTTC
d_gene: NA; v_gene: TRBV12-3/TRBV12-4; abundance: many; j_gene: TRBJ1-1; CDR3aa: CASSFGRLNTEAFF; CDR3nt: TGTGCCAGCAGTTTTGGACGGCTGAACACTGAAGCTTTCTTT
d_gene: NA; v_gene: TRBV20-1; abundance: many; j_gene: TRBJ2-1; CDR3aa: CSASQGPGEQFF; CDR3nt: TGCAGTGCTAGTCAGGGTCCCGGTGAGCAGTTCTTC